The 4 T cell receptor beta chains below come from one sample, sequenced in a study. TCRdb used MiXCR to reprocess the RT-PCR reads, holding one entry per CDR3 protein. The sample lists about 700,000 distinct CDR3 sequences, 12% to 15% seen once, with 3.6% in the top ten. Material for sequencing was memory CD4+ T cells from blood. These TCRs come from a female donor in good health, serving as a healthy control.

J is TRBJ2-3 and V is TRBV5-1; D assignment may be TRBD1 or TRBD2 (5 bases each). The V and J ends lost 2 bases and 7 bases respectively, with 14 bases between them. Germline values: CDR1 SGHRS, CDR2 YFSETQ. The CDR3 length is 14 residues. CDR3 sequence (DNA): TGCGCCAGCAGCTTAAGCGAAGGGACGAATACGCAGTATTTT. Residues: CASSLSEGTNTQYF.

This clonotype was seen only a few times. The gene calls are TRBV10-3 and TRBJ1-6, with D uncertain. CDR1 is ENHRY, CDR2 SYGVKD, per germline. The CDR3 sequence is 13 residues long. The V end lost 6 bases, the J end lost 10 bases, and 13 bases lay between the germline ends. CDR3 DNA sequence: TGTGCCATCAGGGCAGACATGAAATCACCCCTCCACTTT. Translating gives CAIRADMKSPLHF.

This CDR3 reads CASSLSGSLYNEQFF. The CDR3 DNA reads as TGTGCCAGCAGTTTAAGCGGGTCTCTATACAATGAGCAGTTCTTC. The chain combines TRBV12-3 or TRBV12-4 with TRBJ2-1, with a possible D match to TRBD2 (6 bases). The V gene lost 2 bases and the J gene lost 4 bases, with 12 bases spanning the gap. CDR3 length: 15 amino acids.

The sample holds a few counts of this clonotype. The genes are TRBV7-9 and TRBJ2-1, with 12 bases matching TRBD2. This CDR3 comprises 16 residues. J gave up 6 bases and V 2 bases, and 5 bases lay outside the gene matches. CDR1 is SEHNR, CDR2 FQNEAQ, per germline (reference sequence). In DNA form, the CDR3 reads TGTGCCAGCAGCTTACTAGCGGGAGGGATAGTCAATGAGCAGTTCTTC. This sequence encodes CASSLLAGGIVNEQFF. Full variable domain (rest looked up from reference TRBV7-9 and TRBJ2-1): DTGVSQNPRHKITKRGQNVTFRCDPISEHNRLYWYRQTLGQGPEFLTYFQNEAQLEKSRLLSDRFSAERPKGSFSTLEIQRTEQGDSAMYLCASSLLAGGIVNEQFFGPGTRLTVL.